The 2 T cell receptor beta chains listed next were all sequenced from one sample in a study of T cell responses to AZD1222 COVID-19 vaccine. TCRdb's copy holds only in-frame clones and misses some; the assay was immunoSEQ multiplex PCR. The sample includes some 97,000 clones, around nine tenths of them seen just once. This sample comprised peripheral blood, obtained on day 0 of AZD1222 vaccination. These receptors all come from an adult in good health.

The rearrangement uses TRBV27 and TRBJ2-7; TRBD1 matches 8 bases. Trimming at V came to 5 bases and at J to 5 bases, leaving 11 bases not matched to a gene. CDR3 length: 15 residues. Germline V gene lookup returns CDR1 MNHEY and CDR2 SMNVEV (reference sequence). In DNA form, the CDR3 reads TGTGCCAGCAGTATGCTGACAGGGGCTATCCACGAGCAGTACTTC. This translates into CASSMLTGAIHEQYF.

About this clone itself: The junction differs from germline at one of its ends, possibly a read error. V usage is TRBV3-1 (or the pseudogene TRBV3-2) and J usage is TRBJ1-2, with D tentatively TRBD1 (6 bases). Looked up from germline, CDR1 is LGHDT and CDR2 is YNNKEL (reference sequence). CDR3 size: 12 residues. Here the CDR3 reads CASSQIADRQAF. CDR3 nucleotide sequence: TGTGCCAGCAGCCAGATCGCCGACAGACAGGCCTTC.